The 27 T cell receptor beta chains in this list originate from one sample, sequenced in a study of T cells in Graves' hyperthyroidism and ophthalmopathy. Amplification of TCR beta CDR3 regions used RNA as the template. The TCR CDR3 was amplified in a first-round RT-PCR using the HTBI primer set. TCRdb redid the calling of the multiplex PCR reads with MiXCR, one entry per CDR3 protein. The profile shows roughly 570,000 distinct CDR3 sequences, approximately 15% of them singletons. Material for sequencing was blood. The receptors derive from a woman aged 30 to 39 with Graves' hyperthyroidism.

At least ten counts were recorded for this clonotype. V gene TRBV20-1 combines with J gene TRBJ2-3; D is unresolved. This CDR3 spans 12 amino acids. V lost 0 bases and J 8 bases, leaving 9 bases between the germline ends. Germline CDR1 and CDR2: DFQATT and SNEGSKA (reference sequence). The DNA of the CDR3 is TGCAGTGCTAGAGATGGAGTTGCTACGCAGTATTTT. It yields the protein CSARDGVATQYF.

There are many counts of this clonotype. This rearrangement joins TRBV7-9 to TRBJ2-1, with 7 bases matching TRBD2. This CDR3 has 15 residues. The ends lost 3 bases at V and 5 bases at J; junction bases unmatched: 7. Germline V gene lookup returns CDR1 SEHNR and CDR2 FQNEAQ (reference sequence). The chain's CDR3 is CASSFWLADDNEQFF. As DNA, the CDR3 is TGTGCCAGCAGCTTCTGGCTAGCGGATGACAATGAGCAGTTCTTC.

This clonotype has more than one count but fewer than ten. The J gene is TRBJ1-5, the V gene TRBV20-1, with 11 bases that match TRBD1. Germline loops: CDR1 DFQATT, CDR2 SNEGSKA (reference sequence). Trimming removed 2 bases from V and 6 bases from J; junction bases left unmatched: 12. The CDR3 extends over 17 amino acids. Here the CDR3 DNA reads TGCAGTGCTAGACTGGCGATAGGACAGGGGGCCAGTCAGCCCCAGCATTTT. It specifies CSARLAIGQGASQPQHF.

In its sample, this clonotype was seen many times. The V call is TRBV9, the J call TRBJ2-7; 7 nucleotides match TRBD1. CDR3 length equals 15 residues. The germline CDR1 and CDR2 sequences are SGDLS and YYNGEE. The ends lost 3 bases at V and 3 bases at J; junction bases unmatched: 9. CDR3 nucleotide sequence: TGTGCCAGCAGCGCCTCAACAGGGGAGAGCTACGAGCAGTACTTC. This gives the protein CASSASTGESYEQYF.

This clonotype has ten or more counts. The chain employs TRBV30 and TRBJ1-4; a possible D gene is TRBD1 (5 bases). The CDR3 is made up of 13 amino acids. The ends were cut back, 5 bases at V and 5 bases at J, with 12 bases in the middle. Germline CDR1 reads GTSNPN; CDR2 reads SVGIG (reference sequence). Here the CDR3 DNA reads TGTGCCTGGGGGGACGGATCGAATGAAAAACTGTTTTTT. Its protein product is CAWGDGSNEKLFF.

The V and J genes are TRBV6-2 or TRBV6-3 and TRBJ1-2, with 9 bases identical to TRBD1. The CDR3 is 16 residues long. Germline V gives CDR1 MNHEY, CDR2 SVGEGT. V lost 4 bases, J lost 1 base, and 7 bases stayed unmatched. This CDR3 reads CASSSTGTGNNYGYTF. CDR3 nucleotide sequence: TGTGCCAGCAGTTCAACCGGGACAGGGAATAACTATGGCTACACCTTC.

This clonotype was counted many times. This sequence joins TRBV18 and TRBJ2-1, with a weak D call TRBD1 (5 bases). Trimming pared 6 bases from V and 5 bases from J, leaving 11 bases between. CDR1 and CDR2 (germline): KGHSH, LQKENI. The CDR3 consists of 13 residues. The DNA for the CDR3 is TGTGCCAGCTCGTGGGGCAGTGACAATGAGCAGTTCTTC. Amino acid sequence: CASSWGSDNEQFF.

The rearrangement uses TRBV28 and TRBJ2-5; D gene ambiguous. The CDR3 runs to 13 residues. The V and J ends lost 1 base and 2 bases respectively, with 5 bases between them. The germline CDR1 and CDR2 sequences are MDHEN and SYDVKM. The CDR3 sequence is CASSLSEQETQYF. The CDR3 coding sequence is TGTGCCAGCAGTTTATCAGAACAAGAGACCCAGTACTTC.

This clonotype showed up just a few times. The chain is built from TRBV4-1 and TRBJ1-1; 7 positions match TRBD1. The CDR3 contains 16 residues. Germline V gene lookup returns CDR1 MGHRA and CDR2 YSYEKL. V was clipped by 5 bases and J by 1 base; unmatched bases: 10. CDR3 protein: CASSSLGQAKNTEAFF. As DNA, the CDR3 is TGCGCCAGCAGCTCTCTCGGACAGGCGAAGAACACTGAAGCTTTCTTT.

This clonotype was picked up many times. The V call is TRBV30, the J call TRBJ1-1; D is ambiguous. The CDR3 length is 12 residues. V shed 0 bases and J shed 10 bases, with 12 bases lying between them. Germline V gene sequence: CDR1 GTSNPN, CDR2 SVGIG (reference sequence). The CDR3 nucleotides read TGTGCCTGGAGTGTGTTTCCACGGTTAGCTTTCTTT. As protein: CAWSVFPRLAFF.

This clonotype was seen ten or more times. V is TRBV2 and J is TRBJ2-2, with 8 bases lining up with TRBD1. V gave up 6 bases and J gave up 7 bases; unmatched junction bases: 1. Germline CDR1 SNHLY, CDR2 FYNNEI. CDR3 length equals 12 residues. The CDR3 loop is CASSGQGGELFF. The CDR3 DNA follows: TGTGCCAGCAGCGGACAGGGCGGGGAGCTGTTTTTT.

This clonotype was detected ten times or more. The V gene is TRBV12-5, the J gene TRBJ2-5, with a weak D call TRBD1 (6 bases). The V end lost 4 bases, the J end lost 2 bases, and 17 bases lay between the germline ends. Germline V gene sequence: CDR1 LGHNT, CDR2 FRNRAP. The CDR3 is 16 residues long. CDR3 coding DNA: TGTGCTAGTGGTTCTGGAGGTAGGGGGAGTCAAGAGACCCAGTACTTC. Its translation is CASGSGGRGSQETQYF.

V and J are TRBV19 and TRBJ2-7; 9 bases are shared with TRBD1. The CDR3 length is 16 residues. J gave up 4 bases and V 6 bases, and 13 bases lay outside the gene matches. Germline V gene data show CDR1 as LNHDA and CDR2 as SQIVND (reference sequence). The CDR3: CASSRLGGTGRYEQYF. The CDR3 DNA follows: TGTGCCAGTAGCCGACTGGGAGGGACAGGGAGATACGAGCAGTACTTC.

Comment on this clonotype: A read error is possible here, since a much larger clone lies one base away. The CDR3, as DNA: TGTGCCAGCAACCTCTCCGGGGGAAGCTACGAGCAGTACTTC. It is translated as CASNLSGGSYEQYF. The rearrangement links TRBV28 to TRBJ2-7, with D possibly TRBD2 on 6 matching bases. The CDR3 contains 14 residues. Germline V gives CDR1 MDHEN, CDR2 SYDVKM. Trimming removed 7 bases from V and 3 bases from J, with 16 bases in between.

The chain has TRBV2 and TRBJ1-4; D remains ambiguous. The CDR3 contains 13 residues. V lost 8 bases and J 8 bases, leaving 15 bases between the germline ends. Germline CDR1 reads SNHLY; CDR2 reads FYNNEI. The CDR3 region has the DNA TGTGCCAGCTCAGGCCCCGGGAGAGAAAAACTGTTTTTT. Amino acids: CASSGPGREKLFF.

This clonotype was seen ten or more times. This chain links TRBV29-1 with TRBJ2-2; TRBD1 matches at 9 bases. This CDR3 contains 14 residues. Germline values: CDR1 SQVTM, CDR2 ANQGSEA. The V and J ends lost 3 bases and 5 bases, in that order; junction bases with no gene match: 4. CDR3 nucleotide sequence: TGCAGCGTTGAGGGGACAGGGAGGACCGGGGAGCTGTTTTTT. This translates into CSVEGTGRTGELFF.

The V gene is TRBV18, the J gene TRBJ1-2, with D perhaps matching TRBD1 (6 bases). The CDR3 runs 15 residues. Trimming left V 5 bases short and J 2 bases short, with 15 bases between. CDR1 is KGHSH, CDR2 LQKENI, per germline. The chain's CDR3 is CASSTRQARNYGYTF. The CDR3 nucleotides are TGTGCCAGCTCAACAAGACAGGCCCGGAACTATGGCTACACCTTC.

The sample holds a few counts of this clonotype. The chain couples TRBV27 to TRBJ1-2; no reliable D call. V lost 5 bases, J lost 4 bases, and 20 bases lay in between. The germline CDR1 and CDR2 sequences are MNHEY and SMNVEV (reference sequence). The CDR3 is 16 amino acids. CDR3 region: CASSPSRTGLGYGYTF. The CDR3 bases are TGTGCCAGCAGTCCATCTCGGACGGGCCTTGGCTATGGCTACACCTTC.

This clonotype has ten or more counts. V and J are TRBV29-1 and TRBJ2-1, with 7 positions matching TRBD2. Germline V gene data show CDR1 as SQVTM and CDR2 as ANQGSEA. J lost 0 bases, V lost 8 bases, and 7 bases had no gene match. The CDR3 is 14 amino acids. In nucleotides, the CDR3 is TGCAGCTTTAGCGGGTTCAGCTCCTACAATGAGCAGTTCTTC. The encoded protein is CSFSGFSSYNEQFF.

Only a few counts were recorded for this clonotype. The chain recombines TRBV9 with TRBJ1-6; 10 bases map to TRBD1. The CDR3 loop spans 14 amino acids. With V trimmed by 6 bases and J by 7 bases, 4 bases remained unmatched. Germline V CDR1 and CDR2: SGDLS, YYNGEE. The CDR3 nucleotides read TGTGCCAGCAACAAGGGACAGGGGAATTCACCCCTCCACTTT. Translated: CASNKGQGNSPLHF. Full variable domain (outside the CDR3, taken from reference TRBV9 and TRBJ1-6): DSGVTQTPKHLITATGQRVTLRCSPRSGDLSVYWYQQSLDQGLQFLIQYYNGEERAKGNILERFSAQQFPDLHSELNLSSLELGDSALYFCASNKGQGNSPLHFGNGTRLTVT.

The chain couples TRBV2 to TRBJ2-7, with a tentative D call TRBD2 (5 bases). Germline values: CDR1 SNHLY, CDR2 FYNNEI. With 7 bases removed from V and 2 bases from J, the gap between germline ends came to 15 bases. The CDR3 runs to 14 residues. CDR3 loop: CASIERSGTYEQYF. The CDR3 coding sequence is TGTGCCAGCATCGAGAGATCGGGGACCTACGAGCAGTACTTC.

V is TRBV2 and J is TRBJ1-4; maybe TRBD1 (5 bases). The CDR3 totals 14 residues. The germline V gene encodes CDR1 SNHLY and CDR2 FYNNEI. V lost 7 bases and J lost 8, with 17 bases in between. The CDR3 coding sequence is TGTGCCAGCACCCGGGACGGACCTACGGAAAAACTGTTTTTT. Translation: CASTRDGPTEKLFF.

The CDR3: CSAPSRLAGGPGTQYF. CDR3 DNA sequence: TGCAGTGCTCCAAGTCGACTAGCGGGAGGGCCGGGTACGCAGTATTTT. The V gene is TRBV20-1, the J gene TRBJ2-3, with TRBD2 identical over 14 bases. Germline V gene lookup returns CDR1 DFQATT and CDR2 SNEGSKA (reference sequence). CDR3 length equals 16 residues. Losses at the gene ends were 5 bases for V and 8 bases for J; bases not matched to a gene: 12.

This clonotype came up many times. V and J are TRBV20-1 and TRBJ2-1; 8 bases align to TRBD2. The CDR3 sequence is 14 residues long. Germline V gene sequence: CDR1 DFQATT, CDR2 SNEGSKA (reference sequence). J gave up 5 bases and V 6 bases, and 9 bases lay outside the gene matches. Here the CDR3 reads CSALAEGGNNEQFF. For the CDR3, the DNA is TGCAGTGCACTAGCGGAGGGGGGCAACAATGAGCAGTTCTTC.

The gene calls are TRBV20-1 and TRBJ2-1; D is unresolved. The CDR3 sequence is 14 residues long. The germline V and J ends were trimmed by 5 bases and 0 bases, with 11 bases remaining between them. Germline assignment: CDR1 DFQATT and CDR2 SNEGSKA (reference sequence). The DNA for the CDR3 is TGCAGTGCTCTGGACCCATTCTCCTACAATGAGCAGTTCTTC. Translating it yields CSALDPFSYNEQFF.

This clonotype has more than one count but fewer than ten. The chain links TRBV5-8 to TRBJ2-2; 9 nucleotides match TRBD1. Germline V gene lookup returns CDR1 SGHTS and CDR2 YDEGEE. V was clipped by 1 base and J by 6 bases; unmatched bases: 10. This CDR3 has 17 residues. The CDR3 here is CASSLQTGGAQSGELFF. The DNA for the CDR3 is TGTGCCAGCAGCTTGCAAACAGGGGGCGCGCAGTCCGGGGAGCTGTTTTTT.

This clonotype appeared a few times. CDR3 sequence (DNA): TGTGCCAGCAGCCCGCGTCATGACGAGCAGTACTTC. Its translation: CASSPRHDEQYF. The chain combines TRBV3-1 with TRBJ2-7, with D unclear. The V gene lost 4 bases and the J gene lost 5 bases, with 9 bases spanning the gap. Germline CDR1 reads LGHDT; CDR2 reads YNNKEL (reference sequence). CDR3 length: 12 residues.